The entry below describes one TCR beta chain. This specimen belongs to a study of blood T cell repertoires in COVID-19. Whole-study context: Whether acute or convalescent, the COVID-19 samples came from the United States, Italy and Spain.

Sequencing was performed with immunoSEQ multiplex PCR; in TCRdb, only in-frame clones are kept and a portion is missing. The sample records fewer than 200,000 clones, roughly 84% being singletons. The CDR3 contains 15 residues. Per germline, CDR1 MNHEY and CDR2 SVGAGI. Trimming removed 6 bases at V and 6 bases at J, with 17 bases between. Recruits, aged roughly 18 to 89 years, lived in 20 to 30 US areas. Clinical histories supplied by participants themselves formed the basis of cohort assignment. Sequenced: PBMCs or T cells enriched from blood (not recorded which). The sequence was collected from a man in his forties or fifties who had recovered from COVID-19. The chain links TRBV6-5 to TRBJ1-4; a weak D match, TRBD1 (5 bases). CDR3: CASSSYGGTDEKLFF. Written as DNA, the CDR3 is TGTGCCAGCAGCTCTTACGGGGGGACGGATGAAAAACTGTTTTTT.